This TCR beta chain was sequenced during a study of blood T cells in healthy people across ages. Combining a sample-barcoded 5' primer with a J-beta primer mix, a second PCR ran for roughly 7 to 12 cycles. Researchers report that a template-switch adaptor with 12 random nucleotides tagged each cDNA molecule. Each CDR3 protein is one row after TCRdb ran MiXCR on the 5' RACE reads. The table includes about 760,000 distinct CDR3 sequences, 20% to 25% detected once. Findings of the study overall: Unsorted PBMCs blocked a conclusive comparison of naive and antigen-experienced cells.

Germline CDR1 reads SGHAT; CDR2 reads FQNNGV. V trimming: 11 bases; J trimming: 0 bases; junction bases outside the gene matches: 9. The CDR3 has 14 amino acids. This clonotype was detected only a few times. The antigen remains unidentified. The sample also formed part of further work on T cells of mothers and their children.

This receptor was obtained from a boy younger than 18 in good health. The genes are TRBV11-2 and TRBJ2-5; 7 positions match TRBD2. Sequencing was carried out using blood. CDR3 sequence (DNA): TGTGCCTCCAGAGTGGGGGGGTACCAAGAGACCCAGTACTTC. It codes for CASRVGGYQETQYF.